A selection of T cell receptor beta chains follows, all from one sample in a study of T cells in Graves' hyperthyroidism and ophthalmopathy. TCRdb itself ran the multiplex PCR reads through MiXCR, one entry per CDR3 protein. Among 300,000 to 450,000 distinct CDR3 sequences, around 20% were seen once, and the ten largest hold 40%. Source material: blood. These TCRs come from a young man with Graves' ophthalmopathy. Each CDR3 is given with its conserved first and last residue. D genes are given only for firm matches. Size is omitted from some rows. Given values are once, few, many or a class for expanded clones.

clone size	V gene	J gene	CDR3 length	D gene	CDR3 DNA	CDR3 protein
few	TRBV5-4	TRBJ1-1	14	.	TGTGCCAGCAGCTTGGACCGGCGGGGAGCTGAAGCTTTCTTT	CASSLDRRGAEAFF
.	TRBV27	TRBJ1-5	15	TRBD1	TGTGCCAGCAGCGCAGGACAGGGGAGGGTTCAGCCCCAGCATTTT	CASSAGQGRVQPQHF
many	TRBV6-1	TRBJ2-7	16	TRBD2	TGTGCCAGCAGTGAAGTGGGACTAGCAAGAACCTACGAGCAGTACTTC	CASSEVGLARTYEQYF
few	TRBV14	TRBJ2-7	15	.	TGTGCCAGCAGCCAAGCCACAAGCGTCGTTGACGAGCAGTACTTC	CASSQATSVVDEQYF
.	TRBV5-1	TRBJ1-6	11	.	TGCGCCAGCAGCTTCAAATCACCCCTCCACTTT	CASSFKSPLHF
.	TRBV20-1	TRBJ2-3	14	.	TGCAGTGCTAGAAAGCGGGCCTTCACAGATACGCAGTATTTT	CSARKRAFTDTQYF
many	TRBV28	TRBJ2-5	14	TRBD1	TGTGCCAGCAGTTTTTCAGGGACAGGAGAGACCCAGTACTTC	CASSFSGTGETQYF
.	TRBV25-1	TRBJ2-3	14	.	TGTGCCAGCAGTGAGGCTAGCCTATCAGATACGCAGTATTTT	CASSEASLSDTQYF
many	TRBV20-1	TRBJ2-7	11	.	TGCAGTGCTAGACAATCTCACGAGCAGTACTTC	CSARQSHEQYF
few	TRBV10-2	TRBJ2-7	14	.	TGCGCCAGCAGGGGGACCGGGGCGAGGGACGAGCAGTACTTC	CASRGTGARDEQYF
many	TRBV3-1	TRBJ1-1	14	.	TGTGCCAGCAGCCAAGATGTTGAGGGTTACCAAGCTTTCTTT	CASSQDVEGYQAFF
few	TRBV20-1	TRBJ2-7	14	TRBD1	TGCAGTGCTAGAAAGGGACAGGGTCCCAACGAGCAGTACTTC	CSARKGQGPNEQYF
many	TRBV7-9	TRBJ2-7	13	TRBD2	TGTGCCAGCAGCGCCCCCTCGGAGCGGGGGCAGTACTTC	CASSAPSERGQYF
many	TRBV3-1	TRBJ2-1	16	.	TGTGCCAGCAGCCGGACGGGAGTTAGCTCCTACAATGAGCAGTTCTTC	CASSRTGVSSYNEQFF
few	TRBV7-9	TRBJ1-2	17	.	TGTGCCAGCAGCTTAGCGCCCAGATATAGGCGGGGGTATGGCTACACCTTC	CASSLAPRYRRGYGYTF
many	TRBV19	TRBJ1-1	15	TRBD1	TGTGCCAGTAGTAAACCCCGGACAGGGAACACTGAAGCTTTCTTT	CASSKPRTGNTEAFF
many	TRBV10-3	TRBJ1-4	12	.	TGTGCCATCAGTGAGCGTAGCGAAAAACTGTTTTTT	CAISERSEKLFF
.	TRBV20-1	TRBJ1-1	14	.	TGCAGTGCTAGAGTAGGACAAAAACTCACTGAAGCTTTCTTT	CSARVGQKLTEAFF
few	TRBV7-9	TRBJ2-2	14	.	TGTGCCAGCAGCCGTCGAGAGGGAGGCACGGAGCTGTTTTTT	CASSRREGGTELFF